The rows below give T cell receptor beta chains drawn from one sample of a study of OX40 agonist ivuxolimab in advanced cancers. TCRdb keeps only in-frame clones here, not all; method: immunoSEQ multiplex PCR. Altogether tens of thousands of clones are present, under 80% being singletons, with the ten largest covering approximately 5%. The specimen comprised CD4+ or CD8+ T cells sorted from blood, sampled in a trial of the OX40 agonist ivuxolimab. These receptors came from an adult with an advanced solid tumor such as melanoma, head and neck, liver or kidney cancer. The CDR3 runs from the conserved cysteine through the conserved F or W. The D gene is left open where the match is weak. Clone size, where shown, is once, few, many, or a class for clones that have expanded.

TRBV28	NA	NA	TRBJ1-2	TGTGCCAGCAGTTTGGGTCGATCCCGGGGAGCGTATGGCTACACCTTC	CASSLGRSRGAYGYTF
TRBV7-9	NA	NA	TRBJ2-7	TGTGCCAGCAGCTTATTCGGAAACGAGCAGTACTTC	CASSLFGNEQYF
TRBV2	NA	TRBD1	TRBJ1-3	TGTGCCAGCAGCGCCACAGGGGCGGGCGGAAACACCATATATTTT	CASSATGAGGNTIYF
TRBV2	NA	NA	TRBJ2-7	TGTGCCAGCAGTGTCAACCTGGGCCCCTACGAGCAGTACTTC	CASSVNLGPYEQYF
TRBV30	NA	NA	TRBJ1-6	TGTGCCTGGAGTGTAGGGGCGTCACCCCTCCACTTT	CAWSVGASPLHF
TRBV5-1	NA	NA	TRBJ1-1	TGCGCCAGCAGCTCTATGAACACTGAAGCTTTCTTT	CASSSMNTEAFF
TRBV5-1	NA	NA	TRBJ2-7	TGCGCCAGCAGCTTGGAAGTCAGGGGCCACGAGCAGTACTTC	CASSLEVRGHEQYF
TRBV15	NA	TRBD1	TRBJ2-7	TGTGCCACCTCCCGGGACAGGGGCTACGAGCAGTACTTC	CATSRDRGYEQYF
TRBV18	NA	NA	TRBJ1-1	TGTGCCAGCTCACCACCGGGTAAATGGGGGAACACTGAAGCTTTCTTT	CASSPPGKWGNTEAFF
TRBV2	NA	TRBD1	TRBJ2-2	TGTGCCAGCAGGAAACAGGGGGCGCAGAACACCGGGGAGCTGTTTTTT	CASRKQGAQNTGELFF
TRBV5-4	once	NA	TRBJ2-3	TGTGCCAGCAGCTTGGTCCCCCTTAACACAGATACGCAGTATTTT	CASSLVPLNTDTQYF
TRBV27	NA	NA	TRBJ1-4	TGTGCCAGCAGTCTTACCAGGGACACTCATGAAAAACTGTTTTTT	CASSLTRDTHEKLFF
TRBV15	NA	NA	TRBJ1-3	TGTGCCACCAGCAGAGGAGAGGGGGGAACTGGCTCTGGAAACACCATATATTTT	CATSRGEGGTGSGNTIYF
TRBV10-2	few	NA	TRBJ1-1	TGCGCCACCCGTACCGGGAACACTGAAGCTTTCTTT	CATRTGNTEAFF
TRBV7-2	NA	TRBD2	TRBJ2-7	TGTGCCAGCAGCCCCGGGGGGTACAACTACGAGCAGTACTTC	CASSPGGYNYEQYF
TRBV7-2	NA	NA	TRBJ2-2	TGTGCCAGCAAGGGCTGGGGGGGGCCGGCCACCGGGGAGCTGTTTTTT	CASKGWGGPATGELFF
TRBV10-2	NA	NA	TRBJ1-5	TGCGCCAGCAGCTCGGTGGGGGGCTCTCAGCCCCAGCATTTT	CASSSVGGSQPQHF
TRBV6-1	few	TRBD2	TRBJ2-1	TGTGCCAGCATTAGGGCTAGCGGCATGGGTGAGCAGTTCTTC	CASIRASGMGEQFF
TRBV5-4	NA	TRBD1	TRBJ2-1	TGTGCCAGCAGTACCTACAGGGGGGCCTACAATGAGCAGTTCTTC	CASSTYRGAYNEQFF
TRBV19	NA	NA	TRBJ1-2	TGTGCCAGTAACCACGACTGGCGAGGGGGCTACACCTTC	CASNHDWRGGYTF
TRBV19	NA	TRBD1	TRBJ1-2	TGTGCCAGTAGTATGGAGGGACGAGGACAGGGCTTTAACTATGGCTACACCTTC	CASSMEGRGQGFNYGYTF
TRBV9	NA	TRBD1	TRBJ1-1	TGTGCCAGCAGCGCTCTGGACGGACAGGGAAGGGTTGACACTGAAGCTTTCTTT	CASSALDGQGRVDTEAFF
TRBV5-1	NA	TRBD1	TRBJ2-7	TGCGCCAGCATGAGGGACAGCTCATCCTACGAGCAGTACTTC	CASMRDSSSYEQYF
TRBV6-6	NA	NA	TRBJ1-3	TGTGCCAGCAGCGACAGTCTCTCTGGAAACACCATATATTTT	CASSDSLSGNTIYF
TRBV5-8	few	NA	TRBJ1-5	TGTGCCAGCAGCACCCAAAATCAGCCCCAGCATTTT	CASSTQNQPQHF
TRBV7-2	NA	NA	TRBJ2-7	TGTGCCAGCAGCCATCCTGGGGCGGGGACTGCCTACGAGCAGTACTTC	CASSHPGAGTAYEQYF
TRBV4-3	few	NA	TRBJ1-6	TGCGCCAGCAGCCAAGTTCAGGGCAGGGCTGGTTCACCCCTCCACTTT	CASSQVQGRAGSPLHF
TRBV27	NA	TRBD1	TRBJ1-6	TGTGCCAGCAGTCCCAGGGGGTATAATAATTCACCCCTCCACTTT	CASSPRGYNNSPLHF
TRBV7-2	NA	NA	TRBJ2-5	TGTGCCAGCAGCGGGGGCACAGCGCAAGAGACCCAGTACTTC	CASSGGTAQETQYF
TRBV28	NA	TRBD1	TRBJ1-5	TGTGCCAGCGGCACGATGGGACAGGGGCTCTTAGGTCAGCCCCAGCATTTT	CASGTMGQGLLGQPQHF